The clone carrying this TCR beta chain has just a few counts. CDR3 length equals 13 residues. Germline CDR1 reads MDHEN; CDR2 reads SYDVKM. Trimming cost V 3 bases and J 5 bases, with 11 bases left between them. This record belongs to a study of blood T cell repertoires in COVID-19. Study-level information: Spain, Italy and the United States supplied samples that represented acute and convalescent COVID-19.

Sequencing was performed with immunoSEQ multiplex PCR; in TCRdb, only in-frame clones are kept and a portion is missing. The sample yields about 210,000 clones, around 80% seen once. The sequenced sample was peripheral blood. The chain couples TRBV28 to TRBJ2-7, with TRBD2 as a possible D gene (5 bases). The source of this sequence is a woman aged 45-65 years with acute or convalescent COVID-19. CDR3 residues: CASSLGGWNEQYF. The CDR3 nucleotides are TGTGCCAGCAGTTTGGGCGGGTGGAACGAGCAGTACTTC.